This T cell receptor (beta chain) was obtained from a study of T cells after yellow fever vaccination. Findings and caveats of the study: Booster sampling recovered most clones from primary vaccination (around 96% CD4, 80% to 90% CD8).

V lost 0 bases to trimming and J lost 8 bases, with 11 bases between them. Germline CDR1 is KGHDR and CDR2 is SFDVKD. The CDR3 contains 14 residues. UMIs were added to TCR cDNA along with a universal primer site when it was made by 5'RACE template switching. MiXCR, run by TCRdb on the 5' RACE reads, gives a single entry per CDR3 protein. Of about 340,000 distinct CDR3 sequences in the sample, approximately 4.2% are singletons; the top ten hold roughly 26%. In this sample, this clonotype turned up a few times. Antigen unknown. This clonotype was obtained from a man aged 18 to 30 who received the YFV17D yellow fever vaccine. The sequenced sample was PBMCs, obtained 5 days after the yellow fever booster vaccination. This chain joins TRBV24-1 and TRBJ2-3, with D perhaps assigned TRBD1 or TRBD2 (5 bases each). The CDR3 DNA reads as TGTGCCACCAGTGATTTGCTTACGGGACCTACGCAGTATTTT. Protein product: CATSDLLTGPTQYF.